The 19 T cell receptor beta chains below were found in one sample sequenced in a study of CD8 T cells in ankylosing spondylitis. Study observations and caveats: Characteristic of ankylosing spondylitis blood, it appeared, was a TCR beta motif comprising about eight highly homologous variants.

Antigens of these TCRs are unknown. TCRdb used MiXCR to reprocess the 5' RACE reads, holding one entry per CDR3 protein. Of around 770,000 distinct CDR3 sequences in the sample, 10% to 15% were seen once. Sequencing was carried out using blood, either unsorted or a sorted T cell fraction (not recorded which). The source is a male donor with ankylosing spondylitis.

In its sample, this clonotype was seen a few times. V usage is TRBV11-2 and J usage is TRBJ1-5; D not certain. Germline CDR1 and CDR2: SGHAT and FQNNGV. Trimming took 8 bases from V and 11 from J, leaving 19 bases between them. This CDR3 spans 13 amino acids. CDR3 sequence (DNA): TGTGCCAGCGCAGGATCCTCTGGAATGGCCCAGCATTTT. Translating it yields CASAGSSGMAQHF.

This clonotype was detected only once. The rearrangement uses TRBV6-2 or TRBV6-3 and TRBJ2-1, with D hard to call. CDR1 is MNHEY and CDR2 is SVGEGT in the germline V gene. Deletions cut 0 bases from V and 7 bases from J, with 13 bases between. The CDR3 is 15 residues long. CDR3 in amino acids: CASSYSRPPVNEQFF. The DNA for the CDR3 is TGTGCCAGCAGTTACTCGCGACCCCCGGTTAATGAGCAGTTCTTC.

The genes are TRBV20-1 and TRBJ1-2; 8 bases are a match to TRBD1. There are 14 residues in the CDR3. Trimming at V came to 5 bases and at J to 3 bases, leaving 8 bases not matched to a gene. Germline V gene sequence: CDR1 DFQATT, CDR2 SNEGSKA (reference sequence). The CDR3 bases are TGCAGTGCTTACAGGACAGGGAGAGACTATGGCTACACCTTC. It specifies CSAYRTGRDYGYTF.

This clonotype appeared many times. The J gene is TRBJ2-7, the V gene TRBV27, with TRBD2 identical over 8 bases. Per the germline V gene, CDR1 is MNHEY and CDR2 is SMNVEV (reference sequence). CDR3 length: 15 amino acids. Losses at the gene ends were 2 bases for V and 1 base for J; bases not matched to a gene: 4. Here the CDR3 reads CASSLRSGSSYEQYF. In DNA form, the CDR3 reads TGTGCCAGCAGTTTAAGGAGCGGGAGTTCCTACGAGCAGTACTTC.

This clonotype was observed a handful of times. J is TRBJ1-2 and V is TRBV7-2, with D hard to call. Germline lookup yields CDR1 SGHTA and CDR2 FQGNSA. CDR3 length: 13 residues. V was clipped by 2 bases and J by 1 base, with 5 bases between them. The DNA of the CDR3 is TGTGCCAGCAGCTTAATGAATAACTATGGCTACACCTTC. It is translated as CASSLMNNYGYTF. The full variable domain, in which reference TRBV7-2 and TRBJ1-2 provide the parts outside the CDR3, is GAGVSQSPSNKVTEKGKDVELRCDPISGHTALYWYRQSLGQGLEFLIYFQGNSAPDKSGLPSDRFSAERTGGSVSTLTIQRTQQEDSAVYLCASSLMNNYGYTFGSGTRLTVV.

The genes are TRBV7-2 and TRBJ2-5; D is perhaps TRBD2 (6 bases). V was trimmed by 5 bases and J by 7 bases, leaving 20 bases between them. The germline V gene has CDR1 SGHTA and CDR2 FQGNSA. The CDR3 loop spans 15 amino acids. This CDR3 is CASSGQEGRTRTQYF. The CDR3 bases are TGTGCCAGCAGCGGTCAGGAGGGGCGGACTCGGACCCAGTACTTC.

The chain couples TRBV30 to TRBJ1-1; no reliable D call. CDR1 GTSNPN and CDR2 SVGIG come from the germline V gene (reference sequence). CDR3 size: 14 residues. Trimming removed 0 bases at V and 4 bases at J, with 12 bases between. CDR3 loop: CAWSVTGRITEAFF. CDR3 sequence (DNA): TGTGCCTGGAGTGTGACTGGGAGGATCACTGAAGCTTTCTTT.

The CDR3: CASSQNRNDIQYF. CDR3 nucleotide sequence: TGTGCCAGCAGCCAAAACCGGAACGACATTCAGTACTTC. This chain uses TRBV5-6 with TRBJ2-4, with no clear D. The length of the CDR3 is 13 residues. V lost 4 bases and J 8 bases, leaving 13 bases between the germline ends. Germline V lookup: CDR1 SGHDT, CDR2 YYEEEE. The full variable domain, its missing parts supplied by reference TRBV5-6 and TRBJ2-4, is DAGVTQSPTHLIKTRGQQVTLRCSPKSGHDTVSWYQQALGQGPQFIFQYYEEEERQRGNFPDRFSGHQFPNYSSELNVNALLLGDSALYLCASSQNRNDIQYFGAGTRLSVL.

This rearrangement joins TRBV4-1 to TRBJ2-5, with TRBD2 identical over 8 bases. Looked up from germline, CDR1 is MGHRA and CDR2 is YSYEKL. J lost 5 bases, V lost 1 base, and 12 bases had no gene match. The CDR3 runs 17 residues. CDR3 bases: TGCGCCAGCAGCCAAGGGCTGAGTGCGGGGGGCGAGGAGACCCAGTACTTC. Its translation is CASSQGLSAGGEETQYF.

This chain uses TRBV6-4 with TRBJ2-2, with 7 bases matching TRBD1. The length of the CDR3 is 14 residues. V lost 6 bases and J lost 3; bases outside the gene matches: 4. From germline, CDR1 is MRHNA and CDR2 SNTAGT. CDR3 sequence (DNA): TGTGCCAGCAGCGGCCAGGGGGACACCGGGGAGCTGTTTTTT. Translated, it gives CASSGQGDTGELFF.

The V gene is TRBV6-1, the J gene TRBJ2-5; D gene unclear. The CDR3 totals 13 residues. Germline CDR1 and CDR2: MNHNS and SASEGT. With 3 bases removed from V and 3 bases from J, the gap between germline ends came to 8 bases. The CDR3 nucleotides read TGTGCCAGCAGTGAGCTCCCGGAAGAGACCCAGTACTTC. Its protein is CASSELPEETQYF.

This clonotype was seen repeatedly, ten times or more. This chain connects TRBV7-9 to TRBJ2-5; D tentatively reads TRBD1 or TRBD2 (5 bases each). Germline V gives CDR1 SEHNR, CDR2 FQNEAQ (reference sequence). The CDR3 sequence is 14 residues long. V lost 5 bases and J 4 bases, leaving 14 bases between the germline ends. The CDR3 region has the DNA TGTGCCAGCAGCCTAGACAGAGGGACAGAGACCCAGTACTTC. This translates into CASSLDRGTETQYF.

Only a few counts were recorded for this clonotype. DNA of the CDR3: TGTGCCAGCAGTAGACAAGCGAGCAATCAGCCCCAGCATTTT. This translates into CASSRQASNQPQHF. The chain carries TRBV12-3 or TRBV12-4 and TRBJ1-5, with D hard to call. The V and J ends lost 5 bases and 1 base respectively, with 9 bases between them. The CDR3 length is 14 residues.

In this sample, this clonotype turned up many times. This chain links TRBV12-3 or TRBV12-4 with TRBJ1-1; D unresolved. Trimming shortened V by 1 base and J by 1 base, and 7 bases separated the two germline ends. The CDR3 loop spans 14 amino acids. The CDR3 reads CASSLGGPNTEAFF. The DNA of the CDR3 is TGTGCCAGCAGTTTAGGCGGCCCGAACACTGAAGCTTTCTTT.

The CDR3 is CSVGVRSSYEQYF. CDR3 nucleotides: TGCAGCGTTGGTGTAAGGAGCTCCTACGAGCAGTACTTC. J is TRBJ2-7 and V is TRBV29-1; D is ambiguous. Germline loops: CDR1 SQVTM, CDR2 ANQGSEA. The CDR3 runs 13 residues. Trimming removed 4 bases from V and 0 bases from J, with 10 bases in between.

This clonotype appeared a few times. The chain has TRBV5-1 and TRBJ1-2; tentatively, D is TRBD1 (5 bases). This CDR3 has 16 amino acids. Germline V gene data show CDR1 as SGHRS and CDR2 as YFSETQ. V was trimmed by 4 bases and J by 2 bases, leaving 18 bases between them. In DNA, the CDR3 is TGCGCCAGCAGCACCCAAGACAGTCAATCCAACTATGGCTACACCTTC. It encodes CASSTQDSQSNYGYTF. The whole variable domain, remainder taken from reference TRBV5-1 and TRBJ1-2, is KAGVTQTPRYLIKTRGQQVTLSCSPISGHRSVSWYQQTPGQGLQFLFEYFSETQRNKGNFPGRFSGRQFSNSRSEMNVSTLELGDSALYLCASSTQDSQSNYGYTFGSGTRLTVV.

The gene calls are TRBV20-1 and TRBJ1-5; D not certain. V was shortened by 6 bases and J by 2 bases, with 14 bases between the two germline ends. The CDR3 spans 14 residues. The germline gives CDR1 DFQATT, CDR2 SNEGSKA (reference sequence). CDR3 region: CSAKAGSRNQPQHF. CDR3 in DNA: TGCAGTGCCAAAGCAGGAAGTCGCAATCAGCCCCAGCATTTT.

This clonotype was seen only a few times. The chain uses TRBV24-1 and TRBJ2-5; TRBD1 is a possible D gene (6 bases). The ends were cut back, 5 bases at V and 2 bases at J, with 11 bases in the middle. Germline V CDR1 and CDR2: KGHDR, SFDVKD. This CDR3 region has 14 residues. The CDR3 coding sequence is TGTGCCACCAGTGGCCCAGGGGCGCAAGAGACCCAGTACTTC. It is translated as CATSGPGAQETQYF.

A few counts support this clonotype. The chain's CDR3 is CASSYSMEGTSPLHF. The CDR3 nucleotides are TGTGCCAGCAGTTACTCGATGGAGGGGACCTCACCCCTCCACTTT. The chain has TRBV6-5 and TRBJ1-6, with D perhaps matching TRBD1 (5 bases). This CDR3 is 15 amino acids long. With 0 bases removed from V and 10 bases from J, the gap between germline ends came to 13 bases. In germline, CDR1 is MNHEY, CDR2 SVGAGI.